This TCR beta chain was observed in a study of technical replicates of blood from several donors. This table comes from immunoSEQ multiplex PCR, and its TCRdb copy is limited to in-frame clones, with some not included. Of 80,000 to 90,000 clones in the sample, roughly 94% were seen once. The germline CDR1 and CDR2 sequences are SGHTA and FQGTGA. J gave up 0 bases and V 5 bases, and 8 bases lay outside the gene matches. The CDR3 has 19 residues. V is TRBV7-3 and J is TRBJ2-3; TRBD2 matches at 16 bases. The sample taken for sequencing was T cells isolated from PBMCs. This TCR was sampled from a human donor in good health. This CDR3 reads CASSPRPGLAGGSTDTQYF. As DNA, the CDR3 is TGTGCCAGCAGCCCCCGCCCGGGACTAGCGGGGGGGAGCACAGATACGCAGTATTTT.